A single sample gave rise to the 2 T cell receptor beta chains below, sequenced in a study of OX40 agonist ivuxolimab in advanced cancers. The library relied on the immunoSEQ multiplex PCR assay. TCRdb retrieved this table from immuneACCESS and kept in-frame rearrangements only. Not all clones are present; in checked studies, unresolved V genes account for under half, and no reason is known for the remainder. Present in this sample are 40,000 to 55,000 clones, around 82% of which were seen just once. The top ten hold more than 2% of the sample. This sample comprised CD4+ or CD8+ T cells sorted from blood, obtained in a trial of the OX40 agonist ivuxolimab. Source of these receptors: an adult with an advanced solid tumor such as melanoma, head and neck, liver or kidney cancer.

This clone showed up just once. The chain carries TRBV5-4 and TRBJ2-2, with D tentatively TRBD2 (5 bases). Trimming shortened V by 2 bases and J by 5 bases, and 19 bases separated the two germline ends. CDR3 length: 17 amino acids. Germline loops: CDR1 SGHNT, CDR2 YYREEE (reference sequence). The CDR3 region has the DNA TGTGCCAGCAGCTTACGACGGGATTCGGCCCTTACCGGGGAGCTGTTTTTT. Amino acids: CASSLRRDSALTGELFF. The variable domain in full, completed from reference TRBV5-4 and TRBJ2-2, reads ETGVTQSPTHLIKTRGQQVTLRCSSQSGHNTVSWYQQALGQGPQFIFQYYREEENGRGNFPPRFSGLQFPNYSSELNVNALELDDSALYLCASSLRRDSALTGELFFGEGSRLTVL.

The chain employs TRBV5-4 and TRBJ2-5, with 7 bases lining up with TRBD2. The J call may be in error: the DNA end matches TRBJ2-7 better. Per germline, CDR1 SGHNT and CDR2 YYREEE (reference sequence). The CDR3 length is 14 residues. The CDR3 bases are TGTGCCAGCAGCCGACCGGCGGGGGATAACGAGCAGTACTTC. Encoded protein: CASSRPAGDNEQYF.